The 27 T cell receptor beta chains given below trace back to one sample, sequenced in a study of blood T cell repertoires in COVID-19. The assay was immunoSEQ multiplex PCR, and TCRdb's table has in-frame clones only and misses some. The sample yields about 190,000 clones, 84% seen once. The sample was peripheral blood. These receptor sequences come from a woman in her 70s with active or convalescent COVID-19.

The chain recombines TRBV18 with TRBJ2-7; D call uncertain. This CDR3 region has 14 residues. Per germline, CDR1 KGHSH and CDR2 LQKENI. Trimming cost V 5 bases and J 2 bases, with 13 bases left between them. The DNA of the CDR3 is TGTGCCAGCTCATCAACGATGGGCCCCTACGAGCAGTACTTC. As protein: CASSSTMGPYEQYF. The full variable domain, with the rest looked up from reference TRBV18 and TRBJ2-7, is NAGVMQNPRHLVRRRGQEARLRCSPMKGHSHVYWYRQLPEEGLKFMVYLQKENIIDESGMPKERFSAEFPKEGPSILRIQQVVRGDSAAYFCASSSTMGPYEQYFGPGTRLTVT.

The chain recombines TRBV4-1 with TRBJ1-4; 9 bases align to TRBD1. Germline V gene data show CDR1 as MGHRA and CDR2 as YSYEKL. The CDR3 length is 16 residues. Trimming took 0 bases from V and 1 from J; bases not matched to a gene: 0. The CDR3: CASSQEGQGTNEKLFF. Written as DNA, the CDR3 is TGCGCCAGCAGCCAAGAGGGACAGGGAACTAATGAAAAACTGTTTTTT.

This chain connects TRBV6-5 to TRBJ2-3; TRBD2 matches at 12 bases. V trimming: 2 bases; J trimming: 0 bases; junction bases outside the gene matches: 0. CDR1 MNHEY and CDR2 SVGAGI come from the germline V gene. This CDR3 is built from 16 residues. DNA of the CDR3: TGTGCCAGCAGTTACGGGACTAGCGGGAGCACAGATACGCAGTATTTT. It specifies CASSYGTSGSTDTQYF.

The chain uses TRBV23-1 and TRBJ1-2; D gene ambiguous. TRBV23-1 is annotated as an ORF whose role is uncertain. The V end lost 3 bases, the J end lost 8 bases, and 13 bases lay between the germline ends. The CDR3 is 13 amino acids. This CDR3 reads CASSHWAREGYTF. DNA of the CDR3: TGCGCCAGCAGTCATTGGGCTCGGGAGGGCTACACCTTC.

V and J are TRBV27 and TRBJ2-2, with 7 bases matching TRBD1. The CDR3 is 19 amino acids. V lost 6 bases, J lost 5 bases, and 21 bases stayed unmatched. Germline CDR1 reads MNHEY; CDR2 reads SMNVEV (reference sequence). In DNA, the CDR3 is TGTGCCAGCAGCTCTACCGGGACAGAGGAAGTATGGGCAACCGGGGAGCTGTTTTTT. This gives the protein CASSSTGTEEVWATGELFF.

The genes are TRBV6-2 or TRBV6-3 and TRBJ2-2, with 10 bases identical to TRBD1. The V segment lost 6 bases and the J segment 5 bases; nucleotides outside the gene matches: 9. From germline, CDR1 is MNHEY and CDR2 SVGEGT. The CDR3 sequence is 16 residues long. DNA of the CDR3: TGTGCCAGCAGCCTACCGCGACAGGGGGCGACCGGGGAGCTGTTTTTT. It specifies CASSLPRQGATGELFF.

This clone was recorded once. This chain's CDR3 is CASSFSAGEGEQFF. Written as DNA, the CDR3 is TGTGCCAGCAGCTTTAGTGCGGGAGAGGGTGAGCAGTTCTTC. The chain has TRBV13 and TRBJ2-1; 7 positions match TRBD2. CDR1 is PRHDT, CDR2 FYEKMQ, per germline (reference sequence). The CDR3 spans 14 residues. V lost 3 bases, J lost 9 bases, and 8 bases stayed unmatched.

The chain employs TRBV5-1 and TRBJ2-3, with 9 bases matching TRBD2. This CDR3 comprises 17 residues. CDR1 and CDR2 (germline): SGHRS, YFSETQ. Unmatched junction bases numbered 9, after V lost 0 bases and J lost 4 bases. The DNA for the CDR3 is TGCGCCAGCAGCTTGGTTGGCGGGAGGGCCCAAGCAGATACGCAGTATTTT. The encoded protein is CASSLVGGRAQADTQYF.

The chain carries TRBV12-5 and TRBJ1-6, with D unclear. The CDR3 has 14 amino acids. CDR1 is LGHNT and CDR2 is FRNRAP in the germline V gene. Trimming shortened V by 3 bases and J by 6 bases, and 9 bases separated the two germline ends. The CDR3 is CASGFGEGNSPLHF. As DNA, the CDR3 is TGTGCTAGTGGTTTTGGGGAGGGTAATTCACCCCTCCACTTT.

The rearrangement joins TRBV2 to TRBJ1-6; TRBD1 matches at 8 bases. Germline values: CDR1 SNHLY, CDR2 FYNNEI. After removal of 6 bases from V and 7 bases from J, the junction contained 8 bases not matched to a gene. CDR3 length equals 15 residues. The CDR3 region is CASRLPGGQNSPLHF. CDR3 in DNA: TGTGCCAGCAGACTTCCAGGGGGCCAAAATTCACCCCTCCACTTT.

The V call is TRBV20-1, the J call TRBJ2-7; TRBD2 might be the D (7 bases). The CDR3 has 13 residues. The V end lost 3 bases, the J end lost 3 bases, and 12 bases lay between the germline ends. The V gene's germline CDR1 is DFQATT and CDR2 SNEGSKA (reference sequence). CDR3 protein: CSASRGTNYEQYF. Here the CDR3 DNA reads TGCAGTGCTAGTAGGGGGACTAACTACGAGCAGTACTTC.

The chain is built from TRBV11-2 and TRBJ2-3; tentative D call: TRBD2 (5 bases). This CDR3 contains 17 residues. Germline lookup yields CDR1 SGHAT and CDR2 FQNNGV. Trimming removed 2 bases from V and 6 bases from J, with 21 bases in between. This CDR3 is CASSLRRALGKGDTQYF. Here the CDR3 DNA reads TGTGCCAGCAGCTTAAGGCGGGCATTAGGTAAAGGGGATACGCAGTATTTT.

J is TRBJ2-5 and V is TRBV2; TRBD1 matches 10 bases. The junction had 7 bases not matched to a gene; V was cut back by 1 base and J by 5 bases. CDR1 is SNHLY and CDR2 is FYNNEI in the germline V gene. The CDR3 extends over 16 amino acids. CDR3 nucleotides: TGTGCCAGCAGTGAAGAGGGACAGGGGATTCGGGAGACCCAGTACTTC. Its translation: CASSEEGQGIRETQYF.

The CDR3 DNA reads as TGTGCCAGCAGCTTACCCGGGTCCGGGGAGCTGTTTTTT. Translated: CASSLPGSGELFF. The chain uses TRBV5-4 and TRBJ2-2; D gene unclear. Germline lookup yields CDR1 SGHNT and CDR2 YYREEE (reference sequence). The V end was cut by 2 bases, the J end by 6 bases, with 8 bases between. The CDR3 is 13 amino acids.

The chain couples TRBV7-9 to TRBJ2-1, with 14 bases lining up with TRBD2. Germline-derived CDR1 and CDR2 are SEHNR and FQNEAQ (reference sequence). This CDR3 spans 14 amino acids. V trimming: 6 bases; J trimming: 10 bases; junction bases outside the gene matches: 5. CDR3 nucleotides: TGTGCCAGCAGTCGGGGACTAGCGGGAGACGAGCAGTTCTTC. This gives the protein CASSRGLAGDEQFF.

This chain links TRBV7-2 with TRBJ2-1; D not resolved. Trimming cost V 7 bases and J 8 bases, with 12 bases left between them. The CDR3 extends over 12 amino acids. From germline, CDR1 is SGHTA and CDR2 FQGNSA. CDR3 residues: CASTRPGYEQFF. The CDR3 DNA reads TGTGCCAGCACACGTCCAGGCTATGAGCAGTTCTTC.

This clone appeared once. This sequence joins TRBV4-1 and TRBJ2-7; 10 bases agree with TRBD2. Germline-derived CDR1 and CDR2 are MGHRA and YSYEKL. The CDR3 length is 17 residues. J was trimmed by 1 base and V by 4 bases; bases with no gene match: 10. For the CDR3, the DNA is TGCGCCAGCAGCCTCCGACCCCCACTAGCGGGATCCTACGAGCAGTACTTC. It yields the protein CASSLRPPLAGSYEQYF.

This chain joins TRBV4-1 and TRBJ2-7, with D tentatively TRBD1 (7 bases). Trimming left V 4 bases short and J 0 bases short, with 16 bases between. CDR1 MGHRA and CDR2 YSYEKL come from the germline V gene. The CDR3 spans 16 residues. CDR3 DNA sequence: TGCGCCAGCAGCCTAGGCGGGGCAGGGGGCTCCTACGAGCAGTACTTC. It codes for CASSLGGAGGSYEQYF.

Only a few counts were recorded for this clone. The V gene is TRBV6-1, the J gene TRBJ1-5; unclear D gene. Looked up from germline, CDR1 is MNHNS and CDR2 is SASEGT. The CDR3 runs 16 residues. The V end lost 2 bases, the J end lost 2 bases, and 13 bases lay between the germline ends. The DNA for the CDR3 is TGTGCCAGCAGTGAAACCCAGGCAGCTCGCAATCAGCCCCAGCATTTT. Translating it yields CASSETQAARNQPQHF.

This clone was picked up one time. This chain links TRBV7-2 with TRBJ1-1; 7 positions match TRBD1. CDR1 and CDR2 (germline): SGHTA, FQGNSA. Trimming removed 5 bases from V and 1 base from J; junction bases left unmatched: 1. The CDR3 has 13 residues. The CDR3 DNA reads TGTGCCAGCAGCCGGGACAGGAACACTGAAGCTTTCTTT. Protein sequence: CASSRDRNTEAFF. Supplemented by reference TRBV7-2 and TRBJ1-1, the full variable domain reads GAGVSQSPSNKVTEKGKDVELRCDPISGHTALYWYRQSLGQGLEFLIYFQGNSAPDKSGLPSDRFSAERTGGSVSTLTIQRTQQEDSAVYLCASSRDRNTEAFFGQGTRLTVV.

This clone has just one count. This chain's CDR3 is CASSVAGGDGYTF. The CDR3 DNA reads TGTGCCAGCAGCGTAGCAGGGGGCGATGGCTACACCTTC. This chain connects TRBV9 to TRBJ1-2, with 8 bases aligning to TRBD1. In germline, CDR1 is SGDLS, CDR2 YYNGEE. The CDR3 covers 13 residues. The J segment lost 6 bases and the V segment lost 0 bases, leaving 1 base of the junction unmatched.

This sequence joins TRBV7-9 and TRBJ2-7, with TRBD1 identical over 8 bases. CDR1 is SEHNR and CDR2 is FQNEAQ in the germline V gene (reference sequence). Trimming cost V 4 bases and J 3 bases; bases outside gene matches: 2. This CDR3 is built from 13 residues. This CDR3 reads CASSSGQDYEQYF. CDR3 DNA sequence: TGTGCCAGCAGCTCGGGACAGGACTACGAGCAGTACTTC.

The chain is built from TRBV7-2 and TRBJ2-7; 7 bases map to TRBD1. V gave up 2 bases and J gave up 0 bases; unmatched junction bases: 1. Per germline, CDR1 SGHTA and CDR2 FQGNSA. CDR3 size: 14 residues. The CDR3 region has the DNA TGTGCCAGCAGCTTACGGGACAGCTCCTACGAGCAGTACTTC. Its translation: CASSLRDSSYEQYF.

The chain joins TRBV30 to TRBJ1-4; 7 positions match TRBD1. The germline CDR1 and CDR2 sequences are GTSNPN and SVGIG (reference sequence). The junction had 7 bases not matched to a gene; V was cut back by 2 bases and J by 4 bases. The CDR3 runs 15 residues. Written as DNA, the CDR3 is TGTGCCTGGAGTTCACACAGGGGACTTAATGAAAAACTGTTTTTT. Protein sequence: CAWSSHRGLNEKLFF.

The chain couples TRBV12-3 or TRBV12-4 to TRBJ2-7; 9 nucleotides match TRBD1. V shed 4 bases and J 5 bases; nucleotides not matched to a gene: 3. The CDR3 spans 13 residues. In DNA, the CDR3 is TGTGCCAGCAGTTGGGGACAGGGCCACGAGCAGTACTTC. Encoded protein: CASSWGQGHEQYF.

The gene calls are TRBV29-1 and TRBJ1-2, with D perhaps matching TRBD1 (5 bases). The ends were cut back, 0 bases at V and 7 bases at J, with 9 bases in the middle. The CDR3 spans 12 residues. Germline-derived CDR1 and CDR2 are SQVTM and ANQGSEA. The CDR3 spells CSVEDQGAGYTF. The CDR3 nucleotides are TGCAGCGTTGAAGATCAAGGGGCTGGCTACACCTTC.

The gene calls are TRBV11-3 and TRBJ2-1; the D is unclear. This CDR3 spans 13 amino acids. Deletions cut 0 bases from V and 9 bases from J, with 9 bases between. Germline V gene lookup returns CDR1 SGHNT and CDR2 YENEEA. The CDR3 nucleotides are TGTGCCAGCAGCTTAGAAGTGAAGCTTGAGCAGTTCTTC. Translation gives CASSLEVKLEQFF. The full variable domain, with the rest looked up from reference TRBV11-3 and TRBJ2-1, is EAGVVQSPRYKIIEKKQPVAFWCNPISGHNTLYWYLQNLGQGPELLIRYENEEAVDDSQLPKDRFSAERLKGVDSTLKIQPAELGDSAVYLCASSLEVKLEQFFGPGTRLTVL.